This TCR beta chain was sequenced for a study of Graves' ophthalmopathy and Graves' hyperthyroidism. As the template, RNA transcripts were used to amplify TCR beta CDR3 regions. Second-round multiplex PCR came after first-round RT-PCR with HTBI primers. TCRdb used MiXCR to reprocess the multiplex PCR reads, holding one entry per CDR3 protein. The sample has around 660,000 distinct CDR3 sequences, about two fifths seen once. The length of the CDR3 is 14 residues. V dropped 4 bases and J dropped 3 bases, with 10 bases sitting between them. Germline loops: CDR1 SNHLY, CDR2 FYNNEI. This TCR derives from an adult man with Graves' ophthalmopathy. Source material: peripheral blood. The J gene is TRBJ1-5, the V gene TRBV2, with D uncertain. The CDR3 DNA reads as TGTGCCAGCAGTGTTGCGCGGGACAATCAGCCCCAGCATTTT. Its translation is CASSVARDNQPQHF.